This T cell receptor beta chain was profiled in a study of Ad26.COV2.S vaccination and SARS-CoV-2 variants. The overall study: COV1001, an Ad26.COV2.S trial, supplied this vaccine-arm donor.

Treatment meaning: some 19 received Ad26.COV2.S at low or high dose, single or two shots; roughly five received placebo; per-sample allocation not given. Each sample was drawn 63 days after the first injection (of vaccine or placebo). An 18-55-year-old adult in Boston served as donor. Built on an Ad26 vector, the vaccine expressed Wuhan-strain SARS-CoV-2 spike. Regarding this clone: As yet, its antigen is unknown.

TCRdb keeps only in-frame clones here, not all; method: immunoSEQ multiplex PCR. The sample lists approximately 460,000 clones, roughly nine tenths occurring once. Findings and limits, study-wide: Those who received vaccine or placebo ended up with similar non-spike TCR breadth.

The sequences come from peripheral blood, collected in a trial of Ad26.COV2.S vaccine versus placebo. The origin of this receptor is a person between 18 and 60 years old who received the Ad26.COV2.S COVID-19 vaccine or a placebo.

The CDR3 reads CASSIVGADFEAFF. The CDR3 coding sequence is TGTGCCAGTAGTATTGTTGGGGCCGATTTTGAAGCTTTCTTT. The chain combines TRBV19 with TRBJ1-1; perhaps TRBD1 as D (5 bases). From germline, CDR1 is LNHDA and CDR2 SQIVND (reference sequence). The CDR3 runs 14 residues. V lost 3 bases, J lost 7 bases, and 15 bases lay in between.